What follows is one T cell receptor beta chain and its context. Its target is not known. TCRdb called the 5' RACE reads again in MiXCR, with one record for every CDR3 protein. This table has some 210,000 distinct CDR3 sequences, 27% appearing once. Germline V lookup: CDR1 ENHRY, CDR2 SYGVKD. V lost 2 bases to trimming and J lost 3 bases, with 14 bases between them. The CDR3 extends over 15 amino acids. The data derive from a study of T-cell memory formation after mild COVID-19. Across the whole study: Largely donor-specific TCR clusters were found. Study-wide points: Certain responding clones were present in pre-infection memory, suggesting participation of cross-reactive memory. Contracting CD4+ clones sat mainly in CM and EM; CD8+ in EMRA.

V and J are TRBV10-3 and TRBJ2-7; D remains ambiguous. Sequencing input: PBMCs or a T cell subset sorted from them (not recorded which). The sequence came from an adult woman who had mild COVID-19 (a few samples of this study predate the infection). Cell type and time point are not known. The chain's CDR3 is CAISEPGPLGYEQYF. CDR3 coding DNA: TGTGCCATCAGTGAGCCGGGCCCCTTGGGCTACGAGCAGTACTTC.